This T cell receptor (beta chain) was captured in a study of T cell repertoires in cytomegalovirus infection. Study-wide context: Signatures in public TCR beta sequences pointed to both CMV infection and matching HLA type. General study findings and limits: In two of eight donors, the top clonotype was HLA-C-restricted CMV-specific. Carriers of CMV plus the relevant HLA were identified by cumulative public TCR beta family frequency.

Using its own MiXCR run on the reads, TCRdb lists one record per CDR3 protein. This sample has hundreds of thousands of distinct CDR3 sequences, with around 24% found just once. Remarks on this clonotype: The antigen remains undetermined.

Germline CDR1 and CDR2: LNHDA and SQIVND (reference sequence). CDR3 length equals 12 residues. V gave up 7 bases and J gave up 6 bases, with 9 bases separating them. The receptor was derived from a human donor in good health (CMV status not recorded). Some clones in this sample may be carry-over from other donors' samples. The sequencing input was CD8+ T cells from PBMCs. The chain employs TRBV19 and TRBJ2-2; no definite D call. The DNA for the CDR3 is TGTGCCAGTACGGTAGGGTCCGGGGAGCTGTTTTTT. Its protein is CASTVGSGELFF. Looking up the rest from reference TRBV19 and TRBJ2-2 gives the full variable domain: DGGITQSPKYLFRKEGQNVTLSCEQNLNHDAMYWYRQDPGQGLRLIYYSQIVNDFQKGDIAEGYSVSREKKESFPLTVTSAQKNPTAFYLCASTVGSGELFFGEGSRLTVL.